The T cell receptor beta chain under discussion was sequenced for a study of shared clonotypes between healthy human individuals. On the study more broadly: Each donor contributed plates that comprised three CD4 naive, three CD4 memory, two CD8 naive and one CD8 memory. General study results and limits: The study sampled only blood, and tissue repertoires likely differ. Sharing across four donors was highest in naive CD4 (roughly 5%) and lowest in memory CD8 (approximately 0.4%).

The V gene's germline CDR1 is SGHTA and CDR2 FQGNSA. CDR3 length: 14 residues. The ends were cut back, 3 bases at V and 5 bases at J, with 13 bases in the middle. Using immunoSEQ multiplex PCR, the repertoire was profiled, and TCRdb retains in-frame clones only, with some absent. Among under 2.5 million clones, less than 95% were seen once, and the ten largest hold around 0.4%. This clone was recorded once. What it binds is unknown. The chain carries TRBV7-2 and TRBJ1-1; D gene uncertain. Material for sequencing was naive CD4+ T cells from PBMCs. Indicated subset: CD45RA+ positively selected. This clonotype was sampled from a man aged 18-30 years in good health. Some clones in this sample may be carry-over from other donors' samples. The CDR3 spells CASSLLSLRTEAFF. The CDR3 nucleotides are TGTGCCAGCAGCTTGTTGTCCCTGCGGACTGAAGCTTTCTTT.